This TCR beta chain was observed in a study of cytomegalovirus exposure and HLA in healthy donors. About the research overall: Of roughly 360 genotyped donors, roughly 80% grouped in the Caucasian-associated ancestry cluster.

Trimming removed 3 bases at V and 3 bases at J, with 21 bases between. The CDR3 sequence is 17 residues long. Germline CDR1 SGDLS, CDR2 YYNGEE. 60 Vbeta and 13 Jbeta primers were used in PCR. Assay: immunoSEQ multiplex PCR; the TCRdb copy retains only in-frame clones and omits some. This table has some 77,000 clones, over 70% appearing once. Healthy bone marrow donors supplied every sample. This chain connects TRBV9 to TRBJ1-2; the D gene is possibly TRBD1 (6 bases). Sequencing was done on a sample of PBMCs. The sequence derives from a woman between 45 and 65 years old in good health and CMV-seropositive. CDR3 sequence: CASSGGGFTGSDYGYTF. The CDR3 DNA is TGTGCCAGCAGCGGGGGGGGGTTTACAGGGAGTGACTATGGCTACACCTTC. The whole variable domain, filled in from reference TRBV9 and TRBJ1-2, reads DSGVTQTPKHLITATGQRVTLRCSPRSGDLSVYWYQQSLDQGLQFLIQYYNGEERAKGNILERFSAQQFPDLHSELNLSSLELGDSALYFCASSGGGFTGSDYGYTFGSGTRLTVV.